The clone carrying this TCR beta chain has only a few counts. Its antigen is unidentified. MiXCR, run by TCRdb on the 5' RACE reads, gives a single entry per CDR3 protein. The data show fewer than 150,000 distinct CDR3 sequences, approximately 22% seen once. Germline V CDR1 and CDR2: SGHVS, FNYEAQ. The CDR3 runs 14 residues. Trimming shortened V by 11 bases and J by 5 bases, and 21 bases separated the two germline ends. This sample was included in a study of T-cell memory formation after mild COVID-19. Study-level findings and limits: Certain responding clones were present in pre-infection memory, suggesting participation of cross-reactive memory. CD4+ contracting clones were mainly CM and EM; CD8+ ones, EMRA. There was no confirmation that second-wave clones peaking on day 37 were SARS-CoV-2 specific.

The V call is TRBV7-6, the J call TRBJ1-2; a weak D match, TRBD1 (6 bases). The clonotype originates from a man aged 18-30 years who had mild COVID-19 (a few samples of this study predate the infection). Cell type and time point are not known. Sequencing was carried out using PBMCs or a T cell subset sorted from them (not recorded which). The CDR3, as DNA: TGTGCCCGCTCGGGGACACTGAGGCCTTATGGCTACACCTTC. It yields the protein CARSGTLRPYGYTF.